One and the same sample provided the 17 T cell receptor beta chains below, sequenced in a study of blood T cell repertoires in COVID-19. Assay used: immunoSEQ multiplex PCR; TCRdb lists only in-frame clones, some missing. Of 200,000 to 250,000 clones listed, roughly 84% are singletons. The material sequenced was peripheral blood. These TCRs come from a woman over 75 with acute or convalescent COVID-19.

The V gene is TRBV5-8, the J gene TRBJ1-5; 7 bases line up with TRBD1. CDR3 length equals 16 residues. Unmatched junction bases numbered 8, after V lost 4 bases and J lost 1 base. Germline V gene sequence: CDR1 SGHTS, CDR2 YDEGEE. In DNA form, the CDR3 reads TGTGCCAGCAGCGCCTGGGGACAGACAAGCAATCAGCCCCAGCATTTT. Translating it yields CASSAWGQTSNQPQHF. The full variable domain, with the rest looked up from reference TRBV5-8 and TRBJ1-5, is EAGVTQSPTHLIKTRGQQATLRCSPISGHTSVYWYQQALGLGLQFLLWYDEGEERNRGNFPPRFSGRQFPNYSSELNVNALELEDSALYLCASSAWGQTSNQPQHFGDGTRLSIL.

The chain recombines TRBV29-1 with TRBJ1-5, with D perhaps matching TRBD1 (5 bases). This CDR3 is built from 13 residues. Germline assignment: CDR1 SQVTM and CDR2 ANQGSEA. The V gene lost 5 bases and the J gene lost 6 bases, with 14 bases spanning the gap. The CDR3 DNA is TGCAGCGTTTCGCAGGGTAACCTTCAGCCCCAGCATTTT. It encodes CSVSQGNLQPQHF. The variable domain in full, completed from reference TRBV29-1 and TRBJ1-5, reads SAVISQKPSRDICQRGTSLTIQCQVDSQVTMMFWYRQQPGQSLTLIATANQGSEATYESGFVIDKFPISRPNLTFSTLTVSNMSPEDSSIYLCSVSQGNLQPQHFGDGTRLSIL.

This clone appeared once. This chain uses TRBV6-5 with TRBJ1-1, with D tentatively TRBD1 (6 bases). The CDR3 spans 11 residues. Germline CDR1 is MNHEY and CDR2 is SVGAGI. Trimming pared 6 bases from V and 8 bases from J, leaving 10 bases between. The CDR3 reads CASSPDREAFF. The CDR3 bases are TGTGCCAGCAGCCCCGACAGGGAAGCTTTCTTT.

The chain carries TRBV6-1 and TRBJ1-1; 7 bases match TRBD1. With 1 base clipped from V and 0 bases from J, the junction kept 2 bases outside the gene matches. Germline V gene lookup returns CDR1 MNHNS and CDR2 SASEGT. CDR3 length equals 15 residues. Here the CDR3 reads CASSEEDRMNTEAFF. For the CDR3, the DNA is TGTGCCAGCAGTGAAGAGGACAGGATGAACACTGAAGCTTTCTTT.

The J gene is TRBJ2-2, the V gene TRBV11-3; D may be TRBD1 (6 bases). Germline CDR1 and CDR2: SGHNT and YENEEA. The CDR3 runs to 15 residues. V was clipped by 5 bases and J by 6 bases, with 16 bases between them. Here the CDR3 reads CASSNRDTSPGELFF. In nucleotides, the CDR3 is TGTGCCAGCAGCAACCGGGACACCTCGCCCGGGGAGCTGTTTTTT.

V is TRBV11-2 and J is TRBJ1-5, with TRBD1 identical over 7 bases. V lost 5 bases to trimming and J lost 8 bases; unmatched junction nucleotides: 12. There are 15 residues in the CDR3. Germline V CDR1 and CDR2: SGHAT, FQNNGV. CDR3 amino acids: CASSQAGTDSKPQHF. The CDR3 coding sequence is TGTGCCAGCAGCCAAGCCGGGACAGATAGTAAGCCCCAGCATTTT.

V is TRBV9 and J is TRBJ2-1; no reliable D call. Germline V lookup: CDR1 SGDLS, CDR2 YYNGEE. The V gene lost 0 bases and the J gene lost 8 bases, with 18 bases spanning the gap. The CDR3 loop spans 16 amino acids. CDR3 nucleotide sequence: TGTGCCAGCAGCGTAGGAGACTGGAGAGGTTTCGATGAGCAGTTCTTC. Translation gives CASSVGDWRGFDEQFF.

The chain is built from TRBV7-2 and TRBJ2-3, with TRBD2 as a possible D gene (6 bases). Looked up from germline, CDR1 is SGHTA and CDR2 is FQGNSA. There are 14 residues in the CDR3. Trimming shortened V by 1 base and J by 15 bases, and 20 bases separated the two germline ends. CDR3 bases: TGTGCCAGCAGCTTAGGGAGGGTAGCCCCGGCAGTATATTTT. Its protein product is CASSLGRVAPAVYF.

This clone occurred once. This chain connects TRBV29-1 to TRBJ1-2, with a weak D call TRBD1 (5 bases). There are 12 residues in the CDR3. Trimming cost V 6 bases and J 5 bases, with 13 bases left between them. Germline CDR1 is SQVTM and CDR2 is ANQGSEA. The CDR3 region has the DNA TGCAGCGTGGCCGGGGGGAGATATGGCTACACCTTC. Translated: CSVAGGRYGYTF.

The V call is TRBV2, the J call TRBJ2-4; 8 bases are shared with TRBD2. V dropped 6 bases and J dropped 8; count of bases not matched to a gene: 9. The CDR3 is 14 amino acids. The germline gives CDR1 SNHLY, CDR2 FYNNEI. In DNA form, the CDR3 reads TGTGCCAGCAGAGAGAGCGGGGGAAGGGACATTCAGTACTTC. Amino acid sequence: CASRESGGRDIQYF. The variable domain in full, completed from reference TRBV2 and TRBJ2-4, reads EPEVTQTPSHQVTQMGQEVILRCVPISNHLYFYWYRQILGQKVEFLVSFYNNEISEKSEIFDDQFSVERPDGSNFTLKIRSTKLEDSAMYFCASRESGGRDIQYFGAGTRLSVL.

The chain carries TRBV12-3 or TRBV12-4 and TRBJ1-1; D is uncertain. The V and J ends lost 6 bases and 10 bases respectively, with 18 bases between them. The CDR3 runs 13 residues. The CDR3 loop reads CASSVEGGRGAFF. The CDR3 coding sequence is TGTGCCAGCAGCGTCGAGGGAGGGCGTGGAGCTTTCTTT.

The chain combines TRBV16 with TRBJ1-6; D possibly corresponds to TRBD1 (5 bases). The V gene lost 1 base and the J gene lost 3 bases, with 10 bases spanning the gap. The germline V gene encodes CDR1 KGHSY and CDR2 FQNENV. The CDR3 loop spans 16 amino acids. The CDR3 DNA follows: TGTGCCAGCAGCCAATTGGGGACTAACTATAATTCACCCCTCCACTTT. This encodes CASSQLGTNYNSPLHF.

V and J are TRBV27 and TRBJ2-3; the match to TRBD2 covers 15 bases. This CDR3 comprises 17 residues. The junction had 4 bases not matched to a gene; V was cut back by 3 bases and J by 3 bases. Germline V gives CDR1 MNHEY, CDR2 SMNVEV (reference sequence). The CDR3 DNA follows: TGTGCCAGCAGTTTCTATGGACTAGCGGGGGGGACAGATACGCAGTATTTT. Protein: CASSFYGLAGGTDTQYF.

The V and J genes are TRBV2 and TRBJ1-5; D possibly corresponds to TRBD1 (5 bases). V lost 10 bases to trimming and J lost 5 bases, with 15 bases between them. The CDR3 spans 13 residues. Per the germline V gene, CDR1 is SNHLY and CDR2 is FYNNEI. The CDR3 nucleotides read TGTGCCACCCAGACAGAGAGTGATCAGCCCCAGCATTTT. Protein product: CATQTESDQPQHF.

This chain joins TRBV5-6 and TRBJ2-6, with D perhaps TRBD1 (6 bases). V was clipped by 0 bases and J by 1 base, with 11 bases between them. Per germline, CDR1 SGHDT and CDR2 YYEEEE. The CDR3 loop spans 17 amino acids. The CDR3 is CASSLVGASSGANVLTF. CDR3 DNA sequence: TGTGCCAGCAGCTTGGTGGGGGCGTCTTCTGGGGCCAACGTCCTGACTTTC.

The rearrangement joins TRBV28 to TRBJ1-5; TRBD1 agrees at 8 bases. V shed 4 bases, J shed 8 bases, and the junction held 13 bases outside the gene matches. CDR1 is MDHEN and CDR2 is SYDVKM in the germline V gene. The CDR3 length is 16 residues. In DNA, the CDR3 is TGTGCCAGCAGTTACGCGACAGGGGCTGGTAGAGAGCCCCAGCATTTT. Its translation is CASSYATGAGREPQHF.

The chain links TRBV6-2 or TRBV6-3 to TRBJ1-1, with 7 nucleotides matching TRBD1. CDR1 and CDR2 (germline): MNHEY, SVGEGT. CDR3 length: 16 residues. Trimming removed 4 bases from V and 4 bases from J; junction bases left unmatched: 12. The CDR3 DNA sequence: TGTGCCAGCAGTTCATTCAGGGGGTTGCGCGGCACTGAAGCTTTCTTT. Translated, it gives CASSSFRGLRGTEAFF.